Listed below are T cell receptor beta chains from one sample, sequenced in a study of blood T cell repertoires in COVID-19. Repertoires were generated with immunoSEQ multiplex PCR, while TCRdb's copy carries only in-frame clones and drops some. Among over 150,000 clones, around nine tenths were seen once, and the ten largest hold around 10%. Specimen: peripheral blood. The source is a woman between 65 and 79 years old with COVID-19, enrolled during active disease. Each CDR3 is given with its conserved first and last residue. Clone size, where shown, is once, few, many, or a class for clones that have expanded.

CASTDRQAANSPLHF,NA,TRBV6-6,TRBJ1-6
CASNPPEGASNEQFF,NA,TRBV30,TRBJ2-1
CASGRTGLNYGYTF,once,TRBV28,TRBJ1-2
CASSPGLAENYNEQFF,NA,TRBV3-1/TRBV3-2,TRBJ2-1
CASSPGPRAEAFF,NA,TRBV5-1,TRBJ1-1
CASSEALDRATFF,NA,TRBV6-1,TRBJ1-1
CASRAPRSNEKLFF,NA,TRBV28,TRBJ1-4
CASSELAGSYNEQFF,NA,TRBV11-2,TRBJ2-1
CAWSVTTGGTEAFF,NA,TRBV30,TRBJ1-1
CASYSRRGHETQYF,once,TRBV5-8,TRBJ2-5